This entry concerns a single T cell receptor (beta chain). The antigen is not known. CDR1 and CDR2 (germline): SEHNR, FQNEAQ (reference sequence). The CDR3 consists of 14 residues. Trimming cost V 2 bases and J 3 bases; bases outside gene matches: 3. The assay was immunoSEQ multiplex PCR, and TCRdb's table has in-frame clones only and misses some. The repertoire holds tens of thousands of clones, with about 90% as singletons. This record belongs to a study of OX40 agonist ivuxolimab in advanced cancers. Study-wide context: Ivuxolimab is a fully human IgG2 antibody that activates OX40 (CD134). Patients were dosed intravenously with ivuxolimab at 0.01 to 10 mg/kg every 2 weeks.

Whole-study results and caveats: Nonresponders included some who also had low normalized T-cell clonal expansion. At 0.1 to 3.0 mg/kg and by week 6, clonal expansion occurred in CD4+ and CD8+ blood T cells.

The rearrangement links TRBV7-9 to TRBJ1-1, with 7 bases matching TRBD1. The source material was CD4+ or CD8+ T cells sorted from blood, sampled in a trial of the OX40 agonist ivuxolimab. The sequence derives from an adult with an advanced solid tumor such as melanoma, head and neck, liver or kidney cancer. Written as DNA, the CDR3 is TGTGCCAGCAGCTTACCCAGGGGGGACACTGAAGCTTTCTTT. Translated, it gives CASSLPRGDTEAFF.